This entry lists 2 T cell receptor beta chains sequenced from one sample in a study of blood T cells in healthy people across ages. Together with a sample-barcoded 5' primer, a J-beta primer mix was included in a second PCR lasting about 7 to 12 cycles. TCRdb reanalysed the 5' RACE reads using MiXCR and keeps one entry per CDR3 protein. The sample lists nearly 800,000 distinct CDR3 sequences, roughly 25% occurring once. These sequences were also reported in another study, on T cells of mothers and their children.

The sequencing sample was made of blood. All receptors derive from a boy between 5 and 17 years old in good health.

V gene TRBV4-3 combines with J gene TRBJ2-6, with 9 bases that match TRBD1. Germline V gives CDR1 LGHNA, CDR2 YSLEER. The length of the CDR3 is 18 residues. Trimming cost V 3 bases and J 1 base; bases outside gene matches: 7. CDR3 nucleotide sequence: TGCGCCAGCAGCCAGCGGGCGGACAGGGGTTCTGGGGCCAACGTCCTGACTTTC. Protein: CASSQRADRGSGANVLTF.

The CDR3 DNA reads TGTGCCAGCAGTTCAGACCGCCCTGAAGCTTTCTTT. It yields the protein CASSSDRPEAFF. V usage is TRBV6-5 and J usage is TRBJ1-1, with D unresolved. The CDR3 has 12 amino acids. Germline CDR1 is MNHEY and CDR2 is SVGAGI. V lost 4 bases, J lost 6 bases, and 9 bases lay in between.